This is a list of T cell receptor beta chains from one sample in a study of T cell repertoires in cytomegalovirus infection. One entry per CDR3 protein, called by TCRdb with MiXCR from the reads. The table lists hundreds of thousands of distinct CDR3 sequences, about 30% of them singletons. Which antigens these TCRs recognize remains unknown. The sample here was cultured PBMCs, taken from culture after CMV antigen stimulation. The origin of the receptors is a human donor in good health (CMV status not recorded). Some clones in this sample may be carry-over from other donors' samples. Each CDR3 is given with its conserved first and last residue. A D gene is named only where the DNA matches it firmly. Part of the rows lack a size; the others show once, few, many or a class for expanded clones.

TRBV5-1	TRBD2	-	TRBJ2-5	CASSLEPSGAEETQYF	TGCGCCAGCAGCTTGGAGCCTAGCGGGGCCGAAGAGACCCAGTACTTC
TRBV7-2	-	few	TRBJ2-3	CASSLFEGGDTQYF	TGTGCCAGCAGCTTATTTGAAGGGGGAGATACGCAGTATTTT
TRBV9	-	-	TRBJ2-1	CASSGRLDTAYNEQFF	TGTGCCAGCAGCGGTCGACTGGACACGGCCTACAATGAGCAGTTCTTC
TRBV5-1	-	-	TRBJ2-1	CASVADSSYNEQFF	TGCGCCAGCGTGGCGGATAGCTCCTACAATGAGCAGTTCTTC
TRBV13	-	-	TRBJ2-3	CASSMLTGTPPPDTQYF	TGTGCCAGCAGCATGTTAACCGGGACTCCACCGCCGGATACGCAGTATTTT
TRBV2	-	-	TRBJ1-2	CASRQRDYGYTF	TGTGCCAGCAGGCAAAGGGACTATGGCTACACCTTC
TRBV11-3	TRBD1	-	TRBJ2-5	CASSLGGQVEETQYF	TGTGCCAGCAGCTTAGGGGGACAGGTAGAAGAGACCCAGTACTTC
TRBV12-3/TRBV12-4	-	-	TRBJ2-1	CASSLGLALNNEQFF	TGTGCCAGCAGCTTGGGGCTAGCGCTCAACAATGAGCAGTTCTTC
TRBV24-1	-	-	TRBJ2-1	CATSDTGRYNEQFF	TGTGCCACCAGTGATACCGGACGGTACAATGAGCAGTTCTTC
TRBV7-9	-	-	TRBJ1-1	CASSLRGPTRKSLNTEAFF	TGTGCCAGCAGCTTGCGGGGTCCCACAAGGAAGTCGTTGAACACTGAAGCTTTCTTT
TRBV28	TRBD2	-	TRBJ2-1	CASSLTTSGGVNEQFF	TGTGCCAGCAGTTTAACGACTAGCGGGGGGGTCAATGAGCAGTTCTTC
TRBV7-9	-	-	TRBJ2-3	CASSPGVVTDTQYF	TGTGCCAGCAGCCCAGGGGTGGTAACAGATACGCAGTATTTT
TRBV10-3	-	few	TRBJ2-3	CAISGGRDTQYF	TGTGCCATCAGTGGCGGAAGGGATACGCAGTATTTT
TRBV7-7	TRBD1	many	TRBJ1-3	CASSPRHQGQGESETGNTIYF	TGTGCCAGCAGCCCACGCCATCAGGGACAGGGGGAAAGTGAAACGGGAAACACCATATATTTT
TRBV18	TRBD1	-	TRBJ1-4	CASSGTGTGNREKLFF	TGTGCCAGCTCCGGGACCGGGACAGGGAATCGAGAAAAACTGTTTTTT
TRBV11-2	-	-	TRBJ2-5	CASSLIGRVVLVASRQETQYF	TGTGCCAGCAGCTTAATAGGACGAGTCGTGTTGGTCGCCAGCAGACAAGAGACCCAGTACTTC
TRBV5-6	TRBD1	-	TRBJ2-7	CASSPLGQGKAYEQYF	TGTGCCAGCAGCCCATTGGGACAGGGTAAGGCCTACGAGCAGTACTTC
TRBV7-2	-	few	TRBJ2-7	CASSLRTVSYEQYF	TGTGCCAGCAGCTTAAGGACAGTAAGCTACGAGCAGTACTTC
TRBV7-2	TRBD1	few	TRBJ1-2	CASSAETGGGYTF	TGTGCCAGCAGCGCGGAGACAGGGGGTGGCTACACCTTC
TRBV2	TRBD1	few	TRBJ1-1	CASSGDRGYTEAFF	TGTGCCAGCAGTGGGGACAGGGGCTACACTGAAGCTTTCTTT
TRBV5-4	-	-	TRBJ2-7	CASSFDGNYEQYF	TGTGCCAGCAGCTTTGACGGGAACTACGAGCAGTACTTC
TRBV12-3/TRBV12-4	-	few	TRBJ1-3	CASSQQGFSGNTIYF	TGTGCCAGCAGTCAACAGGGTTTCTCTGGAAACACCATATATTTT
TRBV12-3/TRBV12-4	-	-	TRBJ1-2	CASSFSPAGGVGYTF	TGTGCCAGCAGTTTCAGCCCTGCGGGGGGAGTTGGCTACACCTTC
TRBV20-1	TRBD2	-	TRBJ2-3	CSAISGLAGGTDTQYF	TGCAGTGCTATCTCGGGACTAGCGGGGGGCACAGATACGCAGTATTTT
TRBV20-1	-	few	TRBJ1-4	CSAPWRNNEKLFF	TGCAGTGCCCCATGGCGCAATAATGAAAAACTGTTTTTT
TRBV12-3/TRBV12-4	-	-	TRBJ2-7	CASTPQPSGEQYF	TGTGCCAGCACCCCCCAGCCGTCAGGCGAGCAGTACTTC
TRBV7-9	-	-	TRBJ2-3	CALRVGLTDTQYF	TGTGCCCTTAGAGTGGGGCTTACAGATACGCAGTATTTT
TRBV7-6	TRBD2	-	TRBJ2-4	CASSLGAGRGGVGSGAKNIQYF	TGTGCCAGCAGCTTAGGCGCAGGGAGGGGCGGTGTCGGCTCGGGAGCCAAAAACATTCAGTACTTC
TRBV6-5	TRBD1	few	TRBJ1-2	CASSYDRAGGYTF	TGTGCCAGCAGTTATGACAGGGCTGGGGGCTACACCTTC
TRBV19	-	many	TRBJ2-1	CASSGLGGIEQFF	TGTGCCAGTAGCGGTCTAGGAGGAATAGAGCAGTTCTTC
TRBV29-1	-	-	TRBJ2-7	CSVGRGPGNYEQYF	TGCAGCGTTGGACGCGGGCCAGGTAATTACGAGCAGTACTTC
TRBV7-9	-	few	TRBJ1-1	CASSPPDTVNTEAFF	TGTGCCAGCAGCCCTCCGGACACCGTGAACACTGAAGCTTTCTTT
TRBV2	-	-	TRBJ2-2	CASSGLVNTGELFF	TGTGCCAGCTCGGGACTCGTAAACACCGGGGAGCTGTTTTTT
TRBV6-1	-	-	TRBJ2-5	CASLGLGAPWTQYF	TGTGCCAGCCTGGGGCTAGGGGCCCCATGGACCCAGTACTTC
TRBV10-3	TRBD1	-	TRBJ1-1	CAIKLTGGMSAFF	TGTGCCATCAAACTAACAGGGGGCATGAGTGCTTTCTTT
TRBV20-1	-	-	TRBJ1-5	CSASVGSVEEPQHF	TGCAGTGCTAGCGTCGGCTCCGTTGAGGAGCCCCAGCATTTT
TRBV19	-	once	TRBJ2-1	CASSILGRRSNEQFF	TGTGCCAGTAGTATCCTGGGGAGGCGTAGCAATGAGCAGTTCTTC
TRBV5-4	-	-	TRBJ2-3	CASRGTPGVLTDTQYF	TGTGCCAGCCGCGGGACTCCCGGGGTGCTTACAGATACGCAGTATTTT
TRBV7-2	-	many	TRBJ2-5	CASSLGGDQETQYF	TGTGCCAGCAGCTTAGGCGGGGACCAAGAGACCCAGTACTTC
TRBV12-3/TRBV12-4	-	-	TRBJ2-1	CASSSPRNEQFF	TGTGCCAGCAGTTCCCCTCGCAATGAGCAGTTCTTC
TRBV7-2	-	many	TRBJ2-2	CASSPGNTGELFF	TGTGCCAGCAGCCCCGGGAACACCGGGGAGCTGTTTTTT
TRBV7-8	TRBD2	many	TRBJ2-3	CASSSYAAGGGTDTQYF	TGTGCCAGCAGCTCTTACGCGGCGGGGGGCGGGACAGATACGCAGTATTTT
TRBV12-3/TRBV12-4	-	many	TRBJ1-5	CASSLGTYSNQPQHF	TGTGCCAGCAGTTTGGGGACCTATAGCAATCAGCCCCAGCATTTT
TRBV2	-	-	TRBJ2-1	CASSENRGVNEQFF	TGTGCCAGCAGTGAAAATCGCGGGGTTAATGAGCAGTTCTTC
TRBV5-4	-	-	TRBJ2-3	CASSSYQSTDTQYF	TGTGCCAGCAGCTCTTACCAGAGCACAGATACGCAGTATTTT
TRBV4-1	TRBD1	few	TRBJ2-3	CASNHNRDRSTDTQYF	TGCGCCAGCAACCATAACCGGGACAGGAGCACAGATACGCAGTATTTT
TRBV5-6	-	-	TRBJ1-3	CASSPWYRVSSSGNTIYF	TGTGCCAGCAGCCCCTGGTACAGGGTATCGAGCTCTGGAAACACCATATATTTT